This TCR beta chain derives from a study of T cells in Graves' hyperthyroidism and ophthalmopathy. The CDR3 is 15 residues long. Trimming stripped 3 bases from V and 4 bases from J, with 14 bases between. Germline CDR1 and CDR2: SGHTA and FQGNSA. RNA transcripts provided the source from which TCR beta CDR3 regions were amplified. HTBI primers were the set used in a first-round RT-PCR of the TCR CDR3. A single record per CDR3 protein comes from TCRdb applying MiXCR to the multiplex PCR reads. The sample includes roughly 570,000 distinct CDR3 sequences, 35% to 55% seen only once; the top ten take 19%. Source material: peripheral blood or thyroid tissue (not recorded which). The gene calls are TRBV7-2 and TRBJ2-3; D is possibly TRBD1 (5 bases). The TCR was taken from an adult woman with Graves' disease, either hyperthyroidism or ophthalmopathy (not recorded which). This chain's CDR3 is CASSFGLGEADTQYF. The CDR3 coding sequence is TGTGCCAGCAGCTTCGGCCTAGGGGAAGCAGATACGCAGTATTTT.